This T cell receptor beta chain was obtained from a study of neurological immune-mediated disorders. Whole-study findings and limits: HTLV-1-associated myelopathy had the most TCR clonal expansion, whereas multiple sclerosis had the least (lower than in healthy controls). Because no CDR3 amino acid sequences were shared across subjects by expanded clones, private repertoires were suggested in all groups.

The time point: longitudinal time-point 1 (baseline). Libraries used 2 million unsorted PBMCs kept frozen in RNAlater. This clonotype was recorded at least ten times. Antigen unknown. With 10-nucleotide random UMIs, 5'RACE was used to make the cDNA. A single record per CDR3 protein comes from TCRdb applying MiXCR to the 5' RACE reads. The table shows 55,000 to 70,000 distinct CDR3 sequences, with about 10% occurring only once. This CDR3 is built from 13 residues. Deletions cut 3 bases from V and 8 bases from J, with 11 bases between. The germline gives CDR1 SGHTA, CDR2 FQGNSA. This clonotype was sampled from a male donor with HTLV-1-associated myelopathy (HAM/TSP). The chain carries TRBV7-2 and TRBJ2-4; D is uncertain. The sample comprised PBMCs. As DNA, the CDR3 is TGTGCCAGCAGCTTTAGGCCTTGGGACATTCAGTACTTC. Its protein product is CASSFRPWDIQYF.